The 29 T cell receptor beta chains reported below all come from one sample, sequenced in a study of T cell responses to AZD1222 COVID-19 vaccine. Assay used: immunoSEQ multiplex PCR; TCRdb lists only in-frame clones, some missing. The data show about 87,000 clones, 85% to 90% seen once. Source: peripheral blood, taken on day 0 of AZD1222 vaccination. Source of these receptors: an adult in good health.

The gene calls are TRBV18 and TRBJ2-1; 7 bases are shared with TRBD1. V lost 6 bases, J lost 5 bases, and 4 bases stayed unmatched. Looked up from germline, CDR1 is KGHSH and CDR2 is LQKENI. CDR3 length equals 13 residues. The DNA for the CDR3 is TGTGCCAGCTCGACAGGGCGAGACAATGAGCAGTTCTTC. Translation: CASSTGRDNEQFF. The whole variable domain, remainder taken from reference TRBV18 and TRBJ2-1, is NAGVMQNPRHLVRRRGQEARLRCSPMKGHSHVYWYRQLPEEGLKFMVYLQKENIIDESGMPKERFSAEFPKEGPSILRIQQVVRGDSAAYFCASSTGRDNEQFFGPGTRLTVL.

This chain joins TRBV19 and TRBJ1-5; D perhaps matches TRBD1 (6 bases). CDR3 length: 15 residues. The germline V gene encodes CDR1 LNHDA and CDR2 SQIVND (reference sequence). V was cut by 6 bases and J by 4 bases, with 16 bases left in between. DNA for the CDR3: TGTGCCAGTAGCACCACCGGGGGCGCAAATCAGCCCCAGCATTTT. Translating it yields CASSTTGGANQPQHF.

The V gene is TRBV19, the J gene TRBJ2-5; D is uncertain. In germline, CDR1 is LNHDA, CDR2 SQIVND (reference sequence). V was shortened by 5 bases and J by 5 bases, with 12 bases between the two germline ends. CDR3 length equals 13 residues. CDR3 nucleotides: TGTGCCAGTAGTGGTTCCAGGATGGAGACCCAGTACTTC. This gives the protein CASSGSRMETQYF. Looking up the rest from reference TRBV19 and TRBJ2-5 gives the full variable domain: DGGITQSPKYLFRKEGQNVTLSCEQNLNHDAMYWYRQDPGQGLRLIYYSQIVNDFQKGDIAEGYSVSREKKESFPLTVTSAQKNPTAFYLCASSGSRMETQYFGPGTRLLVL.

The V gene is TRBV6-5, the J gene TRBJ2-1; tentative D call: TRBD1 (5 bases). Trimming took 2 bases from V and 6 from J, leaving 17 bases between them. The germline V gene has CDR1 MNHEY and CDR2 SVGAGI. This CDR3 has 16 amino acids. The chain's CDR3 is CASSYVQDASGNEQFF. CDR3 DNA: TGTGCCAGCAGTTACGTACAGGACGCTTCGGGCAATGAGCAGTTCTTC.

This sequence joins TRBV7-3 and TRBJ2-6; 12 bases map to TRBD1. V trimming: 5 bases; J trimming: 10 bases; junction bases outside the gene matches: 9. The CDR3 is 16 residues long. Per the germline V gene, CDR1 is SGHTA and CDR2 is FQGTGA. In DNA, the CDR3 is TGTGCCAGCAGCAAGTCCCGGGACAGGGGGCGAAACGTCCTGACTTTC. Its protein product is CASSKSRDRGRNVLTF.

V gene TRBV6-5 combines with J gene TRBJ1-2; maybe TRBD1 (5 bases). V lost 4 bases and J lost 5, with 14 bases in between. CDR3 length equals 14 residues. Germline CDR1 is MNHEY and CDR2 is SVGAGI. CDR3 nucleotides: TGTGCCAGCAGTTCTCGGGGGGGTAGGTATGGCTACACCTTC. Its protein product is CASSSRGGRYGYTF.

The genes are TRBV14 and TRBJ2-7, with D possibly called TRBD1 or TRBD2 (6 bases each). Germline CDR1 SGHDN, CDR2 FVKESK. The CDR3 is 17 amino acids. Trimming stripped 1 base from V and 2 bases from J, with 18 bases between. The DNA of the CDR3 is TGTGCCAGCAGCCAAGGAAGGAACCGGGGGCCCACCTACGAGCAGTACTTC. Translated: CASSQGRNRGPTYEQYF.

This chain links TRBV5-5 with TRBJ2-7, with 8 bases that match TRBD1. CDR3 length equals 16 residues. Unmatched junction bases numbered 8, after V lost 0 bases and J lost 3 bases. Germline-derived CDR1 and CDR2 are SGHKS and YYEKEE (reference sequence). The CDR3 nucleotides are TGTGCCAGCAGCTTGGGGGTCTCCGGGACAGGCTACGAGCAGTACTTC. Its protein is CASSLGVSGTGYEQYF.

The chain links TRBV19 to TRBJ2-1; 14 nucleotides match TRBD2. V shed 3 bases, J shed 0 bases, and the junction held 7 bases outside the gene matches. Germline lookup yields CDR1 LNHDA and CDR2 SQIVND (reference sequence). CDR3 length: 19 residues. The CDR3 sequence is CASSIPPGLAGASYNEQFF. In DNA, the CDR3 is TGTGCCAGTAGTATCCCCCCGGGACTAGCGGGGGCCTCCTACAATGAGCAGTTCTTC.

The gene calls are TRBV2 and TRBJ2-5, with D uncertain. The V end lost 5 bases, the J end lost 5 bases, and 15 bases lay between the germline ends. From germline, CDR1 is SNHLY and CDR2 FYNNEI. The CDR3 runs to 14 residues. CDR3 sequence: CASSQTSRAETQYF. The CDR3 coding sequence is TGTGCCAGCAGTCAAACAAGCCGGGCGGAGACCCAGTACTTC.

This chain links TRBV19 with TRBJ1-5; 8 bases are shared with TRBD1. Germline V CDR1 and CDR2: LNHDA, SQIVND (reference sequence). V lost 7 bases to trimming and J lost 2 bases; unmatched junction nucleotides: 4. The CDR3 is 14 residues long. The CDR3 region is CASTMDRGNQPQHF. CDR3 nucleotide sequence: TGTGCCAGTACCATGGACAGGGGCAATCAGCCCCAGCATTTT.

This rearrangement joins TRBV27 to TRBJ2-1, with D tentatively TRBD1 (6 bases). The germline V and J ends were trimmed by 3 bases and 4 bases, with 13 bases remaining between them. Per the germline V gene, CDR1 is MNHEY and CDR2 is SMNVEV (reference sequence). The CDR3 has 15 residues. The CDR3 reads CASSLWQGTYNEQFF. The CDR3 DNA follows: TGTGCCAGCAGTTTGTGGCAGGGGACATACAATGAGCAGTTCTTC.

The J gene is TRBJ1-5, the V gene TRBV3-1 (or the pseudogene TRBV3-2), with TRBD1 identical over 8 bases. The V gene end was trimmed by 1 base and the J gene end by 5 bases; junction bases not matched to a gene: 4. This CDR3 has 15 amino acids. Germline lookup yields CDR1 LGHDT and CDR2 YNNKEL (reference sequence). The CDR3 nucleotides are TGTGCCAGCAGCCAAGTCGCAGGGGGCCATCAGCCCCAGCATTTT. It is translated as CASSQVAGGHQPQHF.

The count of this clone is one. The chain carries TRBV14 and TRBJ2-3; D unresolved. The CDR3 is 18 amino acids. Trimming removed 1 base at V and 3 bases at J, with 20 bases between. CDR1 SGHDN and CDR2 FVKESK come from the germline V gene. In DNA, the CDR3 is TGTGCCAGCAGCCAAGGTTTCGGTTCCGCTGTGGGTACAGATACGCAGTATTTT. Protein sequence: CASSQGFGSAVGTDTQYF.

The chain employs TRBV23-1 and TRBJ1-4; 9 nucleotides match TRBD1. TRBV23-1 is an ORF for which the function is uncertain. The V gene end was trimmed by 3 bases and the J gene end by 1 base; junction bases not matched to a gene: 9. CDR3 length: 18 amino acids. The CDR3 region is CASSHRDREPRTNEKLFF. In nucleotides, the CDR3 is TGCGCCAGCAGTCACCGGGACAGGGAGCCCAGAACTAATGAAAAACTGTTTTTT.

This chain connects TRBV2 to TRBJ1-5; possible D gene TRBD1, 5 bases. CDR1 is SNHLY and CDR2 is FYNNEI in the germline V gene. Trimming pared 6 bases from V and 5 bases from J, leaving 8 bases between. The CDR3 runs to 12 residues. The CDR3 DNA sequence: TGTGCCAGCAGGACAGATGATCAGCCCCAGCATTTT. It encodes CASRTDDQPQHF.

The chain has TRBV3-1 (or the pseudogene TRBV3-2) and TRBJ1-3, with D hard to call. Trimming cost V 0 bases and J 0 bases, with 9 bases left between them. Germline V gives CDR1 LGHDT, CDR2 YNNKEL (reference sequence). The CDR3 runs to 16 residues. The CDR3 protein is CASSQDFHSSGNTIYF. CDR3 bases: TGTGCCAGCAGCCAAGATTTTCACAGCTCTGGAAACACCATATATTTT.

The V and J genes are TRBV6-5 and TRBJ2-2; TRBD1 agrees at 9 bases. Germline V gene lookup returns CDR1 MNHEY and CDR2 SVGAGI. With V trimmed by 0 bases and J by 7 bases, 3 bases remained unmatched. This CDR3 has 15 residues. DNA for the CDR3: TGTGCCAGCAGTTACTCACAGGGGGCTGTCGGGGAGCTGTTTTTT. It codes for CASSYSQGAVGELFF.

The chain couples TRBV2 to TRBJ2-1, with D possibly TRBD1 on 5 matching bases. CDR3 length: 12 amino acids. The V end was cut by 4 bases, the J end by 8 bases, with 9 bases between. Germline CDR1 and CDR2: SNHLY and FYNNEI. Here the CDR3 reads CASSAQGDEQFF. The DNA for the CDR3 is TGTGCCAGCAGTGCCCAAGGGGATGAGCAGTTCTTC.

The gene calls are TRBV7-2 and TRBJ1-3; TRBD1 might be the D (6 bases). Germline CDR1 and CDR2: SGHTA and FQGNSA. The V end lost 4 bases, the J end lost 4 bases, and 11 bases lay between the germline ends. CDR3 length: 14 amino acids. For the CDR3, the DNA is TGTGCCAGCAGCTCGGACAGTAAAGGAAACACCATATATTTT. Translated, it gives CASSSDSKGNTIYF.

V gene TRBV9 combines with J gene TRBJ2-1; no clear D gene. Germline V gene data show CDR1 as SGDLS and CDR2 as YYNGEE. V lost 4 bases and J lost 7, with 18 bases in between. There are 15 residues in the CDR3. CDR3 DNA: TGTGCCAGCAGCCAGCGAGGTCTACAACAGAATGAGCAGTTCTTC. It translates to CASSQRGLQQNEQFF.

The gene calls are TRBV5-1 and TRBJ2-2; 13 bases map to TRBD2. From germline, CDR1 is SGHRS and CDR2 YFSETQ. The junction had 14 bases not matched to a gene; V was cut back by 5 bases and J by 1 base. This CDR3 contains 20 residues. The chain's CDR3 is CASSSGLAGEQHRNTGELFF. For the CDR3, the DNA is TGCGCCAGCAGTTCTGGACTAGCGGGGGAACAACATCGGAACACCGGGGAGCTGTTTTTT. Combining the CDR3 with reference TRBV5-1 and TRBJ2-2 gives the whole variable domain KAGVTQTPRYLIKTRGQQVTLSCSPISGHRSVSWYQQTPGQGLQFLFEYFSETQRNKGNFPGRFSGRQFSNSRSEMNVSTLELGDSALYLCASSSGLAGEQHRNTGELFFGEGSRLTVL.

This sequence joins TRBV6-2 or TRBV6-3 and TRBJ1-4, with D unclear. Trimming took 5 bases from V and 8 from J, leaving 9 bases between them. The germline gives CDR1 MNHEY, CDR2 SVGEGT. The CDR3 has 12 residues. CDR3 sequence (DNA): TGTGCCAGCAGTACCCTAGGGGAAAAACTGTTTTTT. It encodes CASSTLGEKLFF.

This chain connects TRBV29-1 to TRBJ1-1, with 10 positions matching TRBD1. This CDR3 contains 15 residues. The V gene's germline CDR1 is SQVTM and CDR2 ANQGSEA. After removal of 4 bases from V and 1 base from J, the junction contained 6 bases not matched to a gene. The CDR3 sequence: CSVGATGGWNTEAFF. The CDR3 DNA is TGCAGCGTTGGCGCGACAGGGGGCTGGAACACTGAAGCTTTCTTT. Variable domain in full (rest from reference TRBV29-1 and TRBJ1-1): SAVISQKPSRDICQRGTSLTIQCQVDSQVTMMFWYRQQPGQSLTLIATANQGSEATYESGFVIDKFPISRPNLTFSTLTVSNMSPEDSSIYLCSVGATGGWNTEAFFGQGTRLTVV.

This chain connects TRBV14 to TRBJ1-4; D is unclear. V was shortened by 5 bases and J by 6 bases, with 10 bases between the two germline ends. The CDR3 covers 13 residues. CDR1 and CDR2 (germline): SGHDN, FVKESK. CDR3 protein: CASSTLADEKLFF. CDR3 coding DNA: TGTGCCAGCAGCACACTAGCAGATGAAAAACTGTTTTTT.

The V and J genes are TRBV7-2 and TRBJ1-5; 10 nucleotides match TRBD1. Germline V lookup: CDR1 SGHTA, CDR2 FQGNSA. The CDR3 is 19 amino acids. V lost 3 bases to trimming and J lost 0 bases; unmatched junction nucleotides: 11. Here the CDR3 reads CASSFPGTGALDSNQPQHF. The CDR3 region has the DNA TGTGCCAGCAGCTTCCCCGGGACAGGGGCCCTAGATAGCAATCAGCCCCAGCATTTT.

This rearrangement joins TRBV30 to TRBJ1-2; 7 nucleotides match TRBD1. Germline V CDR1 and CDR2: GTSNPN, SVGIG (reference sequence). The V and J ends lost 5 bases and 3 bases, in that order; junction bases with no gene match: 3. This CDR3 spans 12 amino acids. CDR3 region: CAWGTEDYGYTF. The DNA of the CDR3 is TGTGCCTGGGGGACAGAAGACTATGGCTACACCTTC.

This clone has only a few counts. This chain links TRBV6-2 or TRBV6-3 with TRBJ2-7, with D uncertain. Per germline, CDR1 MNHEY and CDR2 SVGEGT. Trimming stripped 5 bases from V and 3 bases from J, with 2 bases between. This CDR3 spans 10 amino acids. The CDR3 coding sequence is TGTGCCAGCAGTAACTACGAGCAGTACTTC. As protein: CASSNYEQYF.

The J gene is TRBJ1-5, the V gene TRBV5-8; no reliable D call. This CDR3 spans 13 amino acids. Deletions cut 0 bases from V and 1 base from J, with 2 bases between. Germline V gives CDR1 SGHTS, CDR2 YDEGEE. The chain's CDR3 is CASSLGSNQPQHF. In DNA form, the CDR3 reads TGTGCCAGCAGCTTGGGGAGCAATCAGCCCCAGCATTTT. Combining the CDR3 with reference TRBV5-8 and TRBJ1-5 gives the whole variable domain EAGVTQSPTHLIKTRGQQATLRCSPISGHTSVYWYQQALGLGLQFLLWYDEGEERNRGNFPPRFSGRQFPNYSSELNVNALELEDSALYLCASSLGSNQPQHFGDGTRLSIL.